This T cell receptor beta chain was documented in a study of regulatory T cells in long-lasting Graves disease. Time point reported: newly diagnosed GD, antithyroid drugs for less than 3 months. RNA from PBMCs was the source of the TCR library. This clonotype was seen repeatedly, ten times or more. Arm-PCR of CDR3 regions and iRepertoire HTBI primers were the basis on which TCR beta libraries were built. TCRdb itself ran the multiplex PCR reads through MiXCR, one entry per CDR3 protein. The repertoire includes some 250,000 distinct CDR3 sequences, 15% to 20% of them detected once, and about 15% sits in the top ten. After removal of 3 bases from V and 6 bases from J, the junction contained 0 bases not matched to a gene. This CDR3 region has 12 residues. Germline values: CDR1 DFQATT, CDR2 SNEGSKA (reference sequence). This sample was shared with a second study, whose subject was T cells in Graves' hyperthyroidism and ophthalmopathy. That work states: By a 13 V-J model, ophthalmopathy was set apart from stable hyperthyroidism.

V usage is TRBV20-1 and J usage is TRBJ2-2; 8 positions match TRBD1. This TCR was sampled from a woman aged 25 to 39 with Graves disease. Sequencing was performed on peripheral blood mononuclear cells (PBMCs), taken at new diagnosis, from a patient treated with antithyroid drugs. The CDR3 spells CSASRGPGELFF. DNA for the CDR3: TGCAGTGCTAGCAGGGGGCCCGGGGAGCTGTTTTTT.